The rows below give T cell receptor beta chains drawn from one sample of a study of shared clonotypes between healthy human individuals. The repertoire was sequenced with immunoSEQ multiplex PCR; TCRdb's copy has only in-frame clones and lacks some. The sample has 2 million to 2.5 million clones; approximately 95% are singletons. The sequencing input was naive CD4+ T cells from PBMCs. These receptors all come from a man younger than 30 in good health. Some clones in this sample may be carry-over from other donors' samples. CDR3s include the opening cysteine and the closing phenylalanine or tryptophan. The D gene is left open where the match is weak. Clone size appears in some rows only: once, few, many, or a class for an expanded clone.

size	D	V	J	CDR3	DNA
.	.	TRBV21-1	TRBJ1-1	CASSPGRVDTEAFF	TGTGCCAGCAGCCCAGGAAGGGTGGACACTGAAGCTTTCTTT
.	.	TRBV6-6	TRBJ2-7	CASSYEWHSEQYF	TGTGCCAGCAGTTACGAGTGGCATTCCGAGCAGTACTTC
.	.	TRBV19	TRBJ2-1	CASSISAAQRHEQFF	TGTGCCAGTAGTATATCGGCAGCTCAACGACATGAGCAGTTCTTC
.	TRBD2	TRBV7-2	TRBJ2-7	CASSTGQPGGYEQYF	TGTGCCAGCAGCACAGGACAGCCGGGAGGGTACGAGCAGTACTTC
.	TRBD1	TRBV28	TRBJ1-4	CASSSDRGWERLFF	TGTGCCAGCAGTTCAGACAGGGGATGGGAACGACTGTTTTTT
.	TRBD2	TRBV28	TRBJ2-2	CASSFWGRVTGELFF	TGTGCCAGCAGTTTTTGGGGGAGGGTCACCGGGGAGCTGTTTTTT
once	TRBD1	TRBV9	TRBJ2-1	CASSFDRDEQFF	TGTGCCAGCAGCTTCGACAGGGATGAGCAGTTCTTC
.	.	TRBV27	TRBJ1-5	CASSPFKALLQPQHF	TGTGCCAGCAGCCCCTTCAAAGCCCTGCTCCAGCCCCAGCATTTT
.	.	TRBV27	TRBJ2-5	CASSLRSLGTFQETQYF	TGTGCCAGCAGTTTAAGGAGCCTCGGTACATTCCAAGAGACCCAGTACTTC
.	TRBD1	TRBV9	TRBJ1-3	CASSPRTGTGNTIYF	TGTGCCAGCAGCCCGCGGACAGGGACCGGAAACACCATATATTTT
.	TRBD2	TRBV9	TRBJ2-3	CASTIGLAGGTDTQYF	TGTGCCAGCACCATCGGACTAGCGGGGGGCACAGATACGCAGTATTTT
.	TRBD1	TRBV4-1	TRBJ2-7	CASRPGTGDSYEQYF	TGCGCCAGCAGACCCGGGACAGGGGACTCCTACGAGCAGTACTTC
.	TRBD2	TRBV30	TRBJ2-1	CAWRSWTSGNNEQFF	TGTGCCTGGAGGAGTTGGACTAGCGGGAACAATGAGCAGTTCTTC
.	.	TRBV28	TRBJ2-5	CASSLIRYQETQYF	TGTGCCAGCAGTTTAATACGTTATCAAGAGACCCAGTACTTC
.	.	TRBV5-1	TRBJ1-5	CASSRLPGNQPQHF	TGCGCCAGCAGCCGACTCCCTGGCAATCAGCCCCAGCATTTT
.	TRBD2	TRBV19	TRBJ2-1	CAKPGLAGTNEQFF	TGTGCCAAACCGGGACTAGCGGGAACCAATGAGCAGTTCTTC
.	TRBD2	TRBV28	TRBJ2-7	CASSSPPGGGSYEQYF	TGTGCCAGCAGTAGTCCCCCTGGCGGGGGCTCCTACGAGCAGTACTTC
.	.	TRBV29-1	TRBJ2-7	CSVGFDEQYF	TGCAGCGTGGGGTTTGACGAGCAGTACTTC
.	.	TRBV18	TRBJ1-2	CASSPLGVEAGYTF	TGTGCCAGCTCACCCCTCGGGGTTGAGGCTGGCTACACCTTC
.	TRBD1	TRBV6-5	TRBJ2-5	CASRRDSHQETQYF	TGTGCCAGCAGGAGGGACAGCCATCAAGAGACCCAGTACTTC
.	.	TRBV7-9	TRBJ2-2	CASSLERGDPGELFF	TGTGCCAGCAGCTTAGAGAGGGGAGATCCCGGGGAGCTGTTTTTT
.	TRBD1	TRBV5-1	TRBJ1-2	CASSLGRGYGYTF	TGCGCCAGCAGCTTGGGCAGGGGGTATGGCTACACCTTC
.	TRBD1	TRBV10-2	TRBJ2-7	CASSVTGGAPYEQYF	TGCGCCAGCAGTGTTACAGGGGGCGCTCCCTACGAGCAGTACTTC
.	TRBD1	TRBV5-4	TRBJ2-7	CASSAPTGGKNEQYF	TGTGCCAGCAGCGCCCCGACAGGGGGCAAAAACGAGCAGTACTTC
.	.	TRBV10-3	TRBJ2-2	CAISPSRTQNTGELFF	TGTGCCATCTCCCCCTCCAGGACACAGAACACCGGGGAGCTGTTTTTT
.	.	TRBV9	TRBJ1-4	CASSKTSTNEKLFF	TGTGCCAGCAGCAAGACTTCAACTAATGAAAAACTGTTTTTT
.	TRBD1	TRBV28	TRBJ1-2	CASFLPGQGNGYTF	TGTGCCAGCTTCCTCCCGGGACAGGGGAATGGCTACACCTTC
.	TRBD2	TRBV4-1	TRBJ2-7	CASSQGTSGTFGYEQYF	TGCGCCAGCAGCCAGGGGACTAGCGGAACATTCGGCTACGAGCAGTACTTC
.	.	TRBV5-1	TRBJ1-2	CASSYYLGANYGYTF	TGCGCCAGCAGCTACTATTTAGGAGCTAACTATGGCTACACCTTC
.	.	TRBV2	TRBJ1-1	CASLKVQDTEAFF	TGTGCCAGCCTTAAGGTCCAGGACACTGAAGCTTTCTTT
.	.	TRBV28	TRBJ1-2	CAILEGSYGYTF	TGTGCCATCCTCGAGGGGTCATATGGCTACACCTTC
.	.	TRBV7-2	TRBJ2-1	CASSRRDRAPQFF	TGTGCCAGCAGCCGCCGAGACCGGGCTCCGCAGTTCTTC
.	TRBD1	TRBV6-5	TRBJ1-2	CAVGLQGARSYTF	TGTGCCGTGGGATTACAGGGGGCGCGAAGCTACACCTTC
.	.	TRBV7-7	TRBJ2-2	CASSSGLPNTGELFF	TGTGCCAGCAGCTCCGGACTACCTAACACCGGGGAGCTGTTTTTT
.	TRBD2	TRBV5-1	TRBJ2-7	CASSLVERGTYEQYF	TGCGCCAGCAGCTTGGTAGAGCGGGGAACCTACGAGCAGTACTTC
once	.	TRBV28	TRBJ2-3	CASKGDTDTQYF	TGTGCCAGCAAGGGTGACACAGATACGCAGTATTTT
.	TRBD2	TRBV16	TRBJ2-1	CASSPLSVAGGIEQFF	TGTGCCAGCAGCCCACTTTCGGTAGCGGGAGGAATTGAGCAGTTCTTC
.	.	TRBV7-3	TRBJ2-2	CASSLTFASAKTGELFF	TGTGCCAGCAGCTTAACGTTTGCTAGCGCCAAAACCGGGGAGCTGTTTTTT
.	TRBD1	TRBV4-1	TRBJ2-7	CASSQPGQGYEQYF	TGCGCCAGCAGCCAGCCCGGACAGGGCTACGAGCAGTACTTC
.	.	TRBV7-2	TRBJ1-1	CASSLGAGGGTEAFF	TGTGCCAGCAGCCTAGGGGCTGGGGGCGGGACTGAAGCTTTCTTT
.	TRBD2	TRBV5-1	TRBJ2-7	CASSLLAGVNYEQYF	TGCGCCAGCAGCTTACTAGCGGGAGTGAATTACGAGCAGTACTTC
.	TRBD2	TRBV11-2	TRBJ2-5	CASSFGASGSYETQYF	TGTGCCAGCAGCTTCGGGGCTAGCGGGAGTTATGAGACCCAGTACTTC
.	.	TRBV28	TRBJ2-1	CASRGSHVNEQFF	TGTGCCAGCCGGGGAAGCCACGTCAATGAGCAGTTCTTC
.	.	TRBV5-4	TRBJ2-1	CASSGRNGENNEQFF	TGTGCCAGCAGCGGACGAAATGGGGAAAACAATGAGCAGTTCTTC
.	.	TRBV19	TRBJ1-2	CASNSGRGYGYTF	TGTGCCAGTAATTCTGGGCGCGGTTATGGCTACACCTTC
once	TRBD2	TRBV7-9	TRBJ2-1	CASSPGTSGRRSYNEQFF	TGTGCCAGCAGCCCCGGGACTAGCGGGAGGCGTTCCTACAATGAGCAGTTCTTC
.	TRBD2	TRBV5-4	TRBJ2-7	CASSRGSGSPYEQYF	TGTGCCAGCAGCAGAGGAAGCGGGAGTCCCTACGAGCAGTACTTC
.	.	TRBV27	TRBJ2-3	CASSEMADTQYF	TGTGCCAGCAGTGAAATGGCAGATACGCAGTATTTT